The next 3 T cell receptor beta chains were all read from a single sample in a study of blood T cell repertoires in COVID-19. Some clones are missing from TCRdb's copy, which holds only in-frame ones; the method was immunoSEQ multiplex PCR. This table holds roughly 15,000 clones, more than 80% found once. Material for sequencing was peripheral blood. All receptors derive from a human donor in a cohort sampled during active COVID-19.

The CDR3 nucleotides are TGTGCCGCGCAGGCGGCCGGGAGGACCCACGAGCAGTACTTC. As protein: CAAQAAGRTHEQYF. The rearrangement links TRBV6-6 to TRBJ2-7, with 7 bases identical to TRBD2. The CDR3 length is 14 residues. J was trimmed by 5 bases and V by 11 bases; bases with no gene match: 15. Germline V lookup: CDR1 MNHNY, CDR2 SVGAGI (reference sequence).

The rearrangement uses TRBV10-2 and TRBJ2-2; a possible D gene is TRBD2 (6 bases). This CDR3 is 16 amino acids long. Trimming removed 0 bases from V and 0 bases from J, with 8 bases in between. The V gene's germline CDR1 is WSHSY and CDR2 SAAADI. The CDR3 is CASSESGGSNTGELFF. The CDR3 bases are TGCGCCAGCAGTGAGTCTGGGGGGTCGAACACCGGGGAGCTGTTTTTT.

The chain links TRBV19 to TRBJ2-1, with 13 bases identical to TRBD2. This CDR3 contains 17 residues. V lost 0 bases and J lost 7; bases outside the gene matches: 6. CDR1 is LNHDA, CDR2 SQIVND, per germline (reference sequence). CDR3 nucleotide sequence: TGTGCCAGTAGTATAGACAGGGGACTAGCGGGGAAGAATGAGCAGTTCTTC. Translation: CASSIDRGLAGKNEQFF.